The 5 T cell receptor beta chains in this list originate from one sample, sequenced in a study of T cells after yellow fever vaccination. TCRdb passed the 5' RACE reads through MiXCR, listing each CDR3 protein once. The sample carries about 200,000 distinct CDR3 sequences, roughly 3.3% recorded once. The input for sequencing was CD4+ T cells sorted from PBMCs, taken 10 days after the yellow fever booster vaccination. The receptors originated from a young man who received the YFV17D yellow fever vaccine.

This clonotype was detected only a few times. The J gene is TRBJ1-5, the V gene TRBV6-6, with D possibly matching TRBD1 (5 bases). Between the trimmed V and J ends, which lost 8 bases and 11 bases, there was a span of 19 bases. There are 13 residues in the CDR3. Germline CDR1 reads MNHNY; CDR2 reads SVGAGI (reference sequence). The CDR3 reads CASRGGGAGAQHF. In nucleotides, the CDR3 is TGTGCCAGCCGGGGCGGCGGGGCAGGTGCCCAGCATTTT.

This chain uses TRBV5-1 with TRBJ2-3, with D maybe TRBD1 (6 bases). Looked up from germline, CDR1 is SGHRS and CDR2 is YFSETQ. V lost 1 base to trimming and J lost 3 bases, with 12 bases between them. The CDR3 length is 15 residues. CDR3 amino acids: CASSLPTGWTDTQYF. CDR3 DNA sequence: TGCGCCAGCAGCTTGCCGACAGGATGGACAGATACGCAGTATTTT.

The table lists this clonotype with many counts. The V and J genes are TRBV12-3 or TRBV12-4 and TRBJ1-1, with D maybe TRBD1 (5 bases). CDR3 length: 14 residues. Trimming cost V 5 bases and J 11 bases, with 21 bases left between them. The CDR3 spells CASSPRSQGSPAFF. In DNA form, the CDR3 reads TGTGCCAGCAGTCCCCGATCCCAGGGTTCGCCGGCTTTCTTT.

This clonotype occurred many times. The chain is built from TRBV18 and TRBJ1-4; a weak D match, TRBD1 (6 bases). The CDR3 is 16 residues long. Germline V lookup: CDR1 KGHSH, CDR2 LQKENI. The germline V and J ends were trimmed by 3 bases and 5 bases, with 16 bases remaining between them. CDR3 nucleotide sequence: TGTGCCAGCTCACCGCCCCCGGGGGCCTCAAATGAAAAACTGTTTTTT. This gives the protein CASSPPPGASNEKLFF.

This clonotype was observed a few times. The chain employs TRBV7-6 and TRBJ2-7; D is uncertain. Trimming pared 5 bases from V and 3 bases from J, leaving 8 bases between. The CDR3 is 12 amino acids. Germline V gene lookup returns CDR1 SGHVS and CDR2 FNYEAQ. CDR3: CASSQSGYEQYF. In nucleotides, the CDR3 is TGTGCCAGCAGCCAGTCGGGCTACGAGCAGTACTTC.